The 32 T cell receptor beta chains in this list originate from one sample, sequenced in a study of T cell responses to AZD1222 COVID-19 vaccine. Repertoires were generated with immunoSEQ multiplex PCR, while TCRdb's copy carries only in-frame clones and drops some. The sample yields 90,000 to 120,000 clones, about 85% seen once. This sample comprised peripheral blood, obtained 28 days after the second AZD1222 dose. These receptors were obtained from an adult who received the AZD1222 COVID-19 vaccine.

This chain joins TRBV5-6 and TRBJ1-4; D remains unclear. The CDR3 is 15 residues long. The V and J ends lost 2 bases and 1 base respectively, with 9 bases between them. Germline values: CDR1 SGHDT, CDR2 YYEEEE. CDR3 bases: TGTGCCAGCAGCTTTGGACGGTTAACTAATGAAAAACTGTTTTTT. Translating gives CASSFGRLTNEKLFF.

The gene calls are TRBV3-1 (or the pseudogene TRBV3-2) and TRBJ1-6, with D possibly TRBD1 on 6 matching bases. Germline CDR1 is LGHDT and CDR2 is YNNKEL (reference sequence). V was pared by 1 base and J by 10 bases, with 11 bases between. This CDR3 comprises 14 residues. The CDR3 sequence: CASSQGQAFSPLHF. For the CDR3, the DNA is TGTGCCAGCAGCCAAGGACAGGCCTTCTCACCCCTCCACTTT.

This chain links TRBV28 with TRBJ2-3; 9 bases fit TRBD1. This CDR3 spans 16 amino acids. After removal of 5 bases from V and 2 bases from J, the junction contained 8 bases not matched to a gene. Looked up from germline, CDR1 is MDHEN and CDR2 is SYDVKM. CDR3: CASSEQGASHTDTQYF. The CDR3 DNA is TGTGCCAGCAGTGAACAGGGGGCTTCCCACACAGATACGCAGTATTTT.

The chain couples TRBV12-3 or TRBV12-4 to TRBJ2-7; D is unresolved. Trimming shortened V by 6 bases and J by 5 bases, and 8 bases separated the two germline ends. This CDR3 is built from 11 residues. The CDR3 region has the DNA TGTGCCAGCAGCCCAGGCCACGAGCAGTACTTC. Translating it yields CASSPGHEQYF.

The V call is TRBV4-2, the J call TRBJ1-1; 11 bases are a match to TRBD1. In germline, CDR1 is LGHNA, CDR2 YNFKEQ. After removal of 0 bases from V and 1 base from J, the junction contained 7 bases not matched to a gene. The CDR3 is made up of 18 amino acids. The CDR3 DNA reads as TGTGCCAGCAGCCAAGATTCGGACAGGGGGCGGTGGAACACTGAAGCTTTCTTT. It translates to CASSQDSDRGRWNTEAFF.

This chain uses TRBV19 with TRBJ1-4; D not resolved. This CDR3 is 11 amino acids long. In germline, CDR1 is LNHDA, CDR2 SQIVND (reference sequence). V dropped 6 bases and J dropped 8 bases, with 7 bases sitting between them. The CDR3 sequence: CASRAEEKLFF. The CDR3 DNA is TGTGCCAGTAGAGCAGAGGAAAAACTGTTTTTT.

This chain connects TRBV3-1 (or the pseudogene TRBV3-2) to TRBJ1-1; the D gene is possibly TRBD1 (5 bases). From germline, CDR1 is LGHDT and CDR2 YNNKEL (reference sequence). The CDR3 is 13 residues long. V was pared by 2 bases and J by 4 bases, with 8 bases between. The CDR3: CASSQWGGTEAFF. CDR3 DNA sequence: TGTGCCAGCAGCCAATGGGGGGGCACTGAAGCTTTCTTT.

This clone has a single count. V usage is TRBV7-2 and J usage is TRBJ2-1; TRBD2 matches at 12 bases. Germline V lookup: CDR1 SGHTA, CDR2 FQGNSA. Trimming took 6 bases from V and 9 from J; bases not matched to a gene: 6. The CDR3 is 14 amino acids. Here the CDR3 DNA reads TGTGCCAGCAGTCTAGCGGGGGGGCAGCTTGAGCAGTTCTTC. Translation gives CASSLAGGQLEQFF.

J is TRBJ1-5 and V is TRBV19, with D perhaps matching TRBD1 (5 bases). Per the germline V gene, CDR1 is LNHDA and CDR2 is SQIVND (reference sequence). The CDR3 has 15 amino acids. Trimming took 8 bases from V and 3 from J, leaving 17 bases between them. This CDR3 reads CASSLHRGYNQPQHF. The CDR3 DNA sequence: TGTGCCAGTTCACTTCATCGGGGCTACAATCAGCCCCAGCATTTT. Full variable domain (remainder filled in from reference TRBV19 and TRBJ1-5): DGGITQSPKYLFRKEGQNVTLSCEQNLNHDAMYWYRQDPGQGLRLIYYSQIVNDFQKGDIAEGYSVSREKKESFPLTVTSAQKNPTAFYLCASSLHRGYNQPQHFGDGTRLSIL.

V usage is TRBV2 and J usage is TRBJ2-5, with TRBD1 matching over 7 bases. V lost 7 bases to trimming and J lost 4 bases; unmatched junction nucleotides: 15. The CDR3 length is 16 residues. The germline CDR1 and CDR2 sequences are SNHLY and FYNNEI. CDR3 coding DNA: TGTGCCAGCAACCCCATGAGGGGGCGCGAGGTAGAGACCCAGTACTTC. Residues: CASNPMRGREVETQYF.

V and J are TRBV7-9 and TRBJ2-7; 8 bases align to TRBD1. V lost 1 base to trimming and J lost 3 bases; unmatched junction nucleotides: 5. CDR1 and CDR2 (germline): SEHNR, FQNEAQ (reference sequence). The CDR3 spans 15 residues. The CDR3 sequence: CASSLVTGQVYEQYF. As DNA, the CDR3 is TGTGCCAGCAGCTTAGTAACGGGACAGGTCTACGAGCAGTACTTC.

V is TRBV7-9 and J is TRBJ2-7, with 7 nucleotides matching TRBD1. Trimming took 0 bases from V and 4 from J; bases not matched to a gene: 0. Germline V gene sequence: CDR1 SEHNR, CDR2 FQNEAQ (reference sequence). This CDR3 comprises 13 residues. CDR3 DNA: TGTGCCAGCAGCTTAGCGACAGGGTACGAGCAGTACTTC. Amino acid sequence: CASSLATGYEQYF.

V and J are TRBV3-1 (or the pseudogene TRBV3-2) and TRBJ2-5, with D perhaps matching TRBD1 (6 bases). Trimming removed 2 bases from V and 1 base from J, with 11 bases in between. The CDR3 is 15 amino acids. Germline CDR1 and CDR2: LGHDT and YNNKEL (reference sequence). The DNA for the CDR3 is TGTGCCAGCAGCCAAAAACCAGGGGTCCAAGAGACCCAGTACTTC. Protein: CASSQKPGVQETQYF.

The chain links TRBV3-1 (or the pseudogene TRBV3-2) to TRBJ1-1; 9 bases fit TRBD1. CDR1 and CDR2 from the germline V gene are LGHDT and YNNKEL (reference sequence). Unmatched junction bases numbered 5, after V lost 6 bases and J lost 0 bases. CDR3 length: 15 amino acids. In DNA form, the CDR3 reads TGTGCCAGCAGGGGGACAGGGACCATGAACACTGAAGCTTTCTTT. Translated, it gives CASRGTGTMNTEAFF.

The rearrangement links TRBV12-3 or TRBV12-4 to TRBJ1-2, with TRBD1 as a possible D gene (5 bases). Trimming pared 2 bases from V and 4 bases from J, leaving 8 bases between. This CDR3 region has 13 residues. CDR3 amino acids: CASSLRGSYGYTF. The CDR3 nucleotides read TGTGCCAGCAGTTTACGGGGGAGCTATGGCTACACCTTC.

The chain combines TRBV12-5 with TRBJ2-1, with D possibly matching TRBD2 (5 bases). The CDR3 is 15 residues long. Trimming stripped 1 base from V and 3 bases from J, with 10 bases between. Per germline, CDR1 LGHNT and CDR2 FRNRAP. CDR3 nucleotides: TGTGCTAGTGGTTTGGACGCGACTAACTACAATGAGCAGTTCTTC. Protein: CASGLDATNYNEQFF.

V usage is TRBV13 and J usage is TRBJ1-5; no definite D call. The V end was cut by 2 bases, the J end by 2 bases, with 7 bases between. Germline V gives CDR1 PRHDT, CDR2 FYEKMQ (reference sequence). CDR3 length: 14 residues. The CDR3 DNA is TGTGCCAGCAGCTTAAGCGGGCGCAATCAGCCCCAGCATTTT. It translates to CASSLSGRNQPQHF.

This clone has a single count. The chain couples TRBV12-3 or TRBV12-4 to TRBJ1-1; the D is unclear. V was pared by 3 bases and J by 1 base, with 6 bases between. This CDR3 is built from 13 residues. The CDR3 here is CASSLSRNTEAFF. The CDR3 nucleotides are TGTGCCAGCAGTTTGTCCCGGAACACTGAAGCTTTCTTT.

The V call is TRBV10-3, the J call TRBJ2-2, with D possibly TRBD1 on 6 matching bases. The V gene lost 7 bases and the J gene lost 6 bases, with 12 bases spanning the gap. CDR3 length: 13 amino acids. CDR1 and CDR2 from the germline V gene are ENHRY and SYGVKD. The DNA for the CDR3 is TGTGCCATCAAGGAACAGGGAGCCGGGGAGCTGTTTTTT. Its protein is CAIKEQGAGELFF.

The genes are TRBV4-1 and TRBJ2-1; D unresolved. The CDR3 consists of 16 residues. Germline-derived CDR1 and CDR2 are MGHRA and YSYEKL. Trimming removed 1 base at V and 6 bases at J, with 16 bases between. CDR3 residues: CASSQVFSNLGNEQFF. DNA of the CDR3: TGCGCCAGCAGCCAAGTCTTCTCTAACTTGGGCAATGAGCAGTTCTTC.

The rearrangement joins TRBV4-3 to TRBJ1-1; D is unresolved. Per the germline V gene, CDR1 is LGHNA and CDR2 is YSLEER. The CDR3 is 16 amino acids. V lost 0 bases and J 5 bases, leaving 16 bases between the germline ends. CDR3 sequence: CASSQEEWMGRTEAFF. In nucleotides, the CDR3 is TGCGCCAGCAGCCAAGAAGAGTGGATGGGTCGGACTGAAGCTTTCTTT.

The rearrangement links TRBV7-2 to TRBJ1-6; 8 bases align to TRBD1. Germline lookup yields CDR1 SGHTA and CDR2 FQGNSA. The V segment lost 5 bases and the J segment 7 bases; nucleotides outside the gene matches: 4. This CDR3 contains 14 residues. The CDR3 spells CASSPGQGNSPLHF. The DNA of the CDR3 is TGTGCCAGCAGCCCCGGACAGGGCAATTCACCCCTCCACTTT.

The CDR3 protein is CASNGQGIDSPLHF. The DNA of the CDR3 is TGCGCCAGCAACGGACAGGGGATAGATTCACCCCTCCACTTT. The chain couples TRBV10-2 to TRBJ1-6, with 9 nucleotides matching TRBD1. This CDR3 contains 14 residues. Germline values: CDR1 WSHSY, CDR2 SAAADI. V lost 7 bases, J lost 8 bases, and 6 bases stayed unmatched.

This sequence joins TRBV19 and TRBJ1-2, with 7 bases that match TRBD1. In germline, CDR1 is LNHDA, CDR2 SQIVND (reference sequence). V gave up 7 bases and J gave up 6 bases; unmatched junction bases: 17. This CDR3 contains 16 residues. CDR3 in DNA: TGTGCCAGTACTATGGTGGGACAGCCACGTGGTAATGGCTACACCTTC. This gives the protein CASTMVGQPRGNGYTF.

This clone showed up just a few times. The V call is TRBV6-1, the J call TRBJ1-6, with D tentatively TRBD1 (6 bases). There are 17 residues in the CDR3. CDR1 is MNHNS, CDR2 SASEGT, per germline. Trimming shortened V by 1 base and J by 5 bases, and 15 bases separated the two germline ends. The CDR3 here is CASSEGWGATDNSPLHF. CDR3 coding DNA: TGTGCCAGCAGTGAAGGTTGGGGGGCGACGGATAATTCACCCCTCCACTTT.

This clone turned up a few times. This rearrangement joins TRBV6-4 to TRBJ1-2; 12 bases match TRBD1. CDR3 size: 16 residues. After removal of 6 bases from V and 8 bases from J, the junction contained 13 bases not matched to a gene. In germline, CDR1 is MRHNA, CDR2 SNTAGT. The CDR3 region is CASRTGSGTGGSGYTF. The CDR3 DNA reads as TGTGCCAGCAGGACAGGGTCCGGGACAGGGGGCTCGGGCTACACCTTC.

Only a few counts were recorded for this clone. The chain is built from TRBV6-5 and TRBJ2-1; 13 positions match TRBD2. Germline V gene sequence: CDR1 MNHEY, CDR2 SVGAGI. The J segment lost 7 bases and the V segment lost 6 bases, leaving 6 bases of the junction unmatched. The CDR3 sequence is 15 residues long. The DNA for the CDR3 is TGTGCCAGCAGCCGACTAGCGGGGGGCGTAAATGAGCAGTTCTTC. Residues: CASSRLAGGVNEQFF.

The chain uses TRBV27 and TRBJ2-7; no clear D. In germline, CDR1 is MNHEY, CDR2 SMNVEV (reference sequence). Trimming removed 4 bases at V and 0 bases at J, with 7 bases between. The CDR3 has 13 amino acids. CDR3 residues: CASSSGISYEQYF. In DNA, the CDR3 is TGTGCCAGCAGTTCTGGGATCTCCTACGAGCAGTACTTC.

The chain is built from TRBV4-3 and TRBJ1-4; possible D gene TRBD1, 5 bases. V lost 0 bases to trimming and J lost 13 bases, with 21 bases between them. Germline loops: CDR1 LGHNA, CDR2 YSLEER. This CDR3 contains 16 residues. The CDR3, as DNA: TGCGCCAGCAGCCAAGATCCGGCGGGGCCAGGCACGGGACTGTTTTTT. Translated, it gives CASSQDPAGPGTGLFF.

The chain links TRBV3-1 (or the pseudogene TRBV3-2) to TRBJ1-1; D is uncertain. There are 12 residues in the CDR3. V gave up 1 base and J gave up 7 bases, with 7 bases separating them. Germline V CDR1 and CDR2: LGHDT, YNNKEL (reference sequence). CDR3 DNA sequence: TGTGCCAGCAGCCAAGCGGCCAGTGAAGCTTTCTTT. Translation gives CASSQAASEAFF.

V gene TRBV30 combines with J gene TRBJ1-1; D remains ambiguous. V shed 2 bases and J shed 6 bases, with 10 bases lying between them. The germline V gene encodes CDR1 GTSNPN and CDR2 SVGIG (reference sequence). The CDR3 consists of 12 residues. CDR3 region: CAWSPPPAEAFF. The CDR3 DNA sequence: TGTGCCTGGAGTCCTCCACCTGCTGAAGCTTTCTTT.

The chain has TRBV10-3 and TRBJ2-3; D perhaps matches TRBD2 (6 bases). V gave up 6 bases and J gave up 3 bases, with 16 bases separating them. This CDR3 spans 15 amino acids. Germline CDR1 reads ENHRY; CDR2 reads SYGVKD. The DNA for the CDR3 is TGTGCCATCAGGAGATATAGTGGGAGGACAGATACGCAGTATTTT. Translating it yields CAIRRYSGRTDTQYF.